Sequencing of this T cell receptor beta chain was carried out in a study of blood T cell repertoires in COVID-19. The protocol was immunoSEQ multiplex PCR, while the TCRdb copy is restricted to in-frame clones and leaves out a portion. This sample carries more than 300,000 clones, more than 70% of them seen once, and the ten largest clones take 1.2%. Details on this clone: This sample also contains other DNA sequences that code for the same CDR3.

The sample was PBMCs or T cells enriched from blood (not recorded which). The sequence derives from a woman under 30 who had recovered from COVID-19.

CDR3: CASSRQGYEQYF. The CDR3 DNA sequence: TGTGCCAGCAGCCGCCAGGGATACGAGCAGTACTTC. V is TRBV3-1 (or the pseudogene TRBV3-2) and J is TRBJ2-7; weak D call: TRBD1 (5 bases). CDR3 length: 12 residues. V gave up 4 bases and J gave up 4 bases, with 8 bases separating them. The germline CDR1 and CDR2 sequences are LGHDT and YNNKEL (reference sequence).